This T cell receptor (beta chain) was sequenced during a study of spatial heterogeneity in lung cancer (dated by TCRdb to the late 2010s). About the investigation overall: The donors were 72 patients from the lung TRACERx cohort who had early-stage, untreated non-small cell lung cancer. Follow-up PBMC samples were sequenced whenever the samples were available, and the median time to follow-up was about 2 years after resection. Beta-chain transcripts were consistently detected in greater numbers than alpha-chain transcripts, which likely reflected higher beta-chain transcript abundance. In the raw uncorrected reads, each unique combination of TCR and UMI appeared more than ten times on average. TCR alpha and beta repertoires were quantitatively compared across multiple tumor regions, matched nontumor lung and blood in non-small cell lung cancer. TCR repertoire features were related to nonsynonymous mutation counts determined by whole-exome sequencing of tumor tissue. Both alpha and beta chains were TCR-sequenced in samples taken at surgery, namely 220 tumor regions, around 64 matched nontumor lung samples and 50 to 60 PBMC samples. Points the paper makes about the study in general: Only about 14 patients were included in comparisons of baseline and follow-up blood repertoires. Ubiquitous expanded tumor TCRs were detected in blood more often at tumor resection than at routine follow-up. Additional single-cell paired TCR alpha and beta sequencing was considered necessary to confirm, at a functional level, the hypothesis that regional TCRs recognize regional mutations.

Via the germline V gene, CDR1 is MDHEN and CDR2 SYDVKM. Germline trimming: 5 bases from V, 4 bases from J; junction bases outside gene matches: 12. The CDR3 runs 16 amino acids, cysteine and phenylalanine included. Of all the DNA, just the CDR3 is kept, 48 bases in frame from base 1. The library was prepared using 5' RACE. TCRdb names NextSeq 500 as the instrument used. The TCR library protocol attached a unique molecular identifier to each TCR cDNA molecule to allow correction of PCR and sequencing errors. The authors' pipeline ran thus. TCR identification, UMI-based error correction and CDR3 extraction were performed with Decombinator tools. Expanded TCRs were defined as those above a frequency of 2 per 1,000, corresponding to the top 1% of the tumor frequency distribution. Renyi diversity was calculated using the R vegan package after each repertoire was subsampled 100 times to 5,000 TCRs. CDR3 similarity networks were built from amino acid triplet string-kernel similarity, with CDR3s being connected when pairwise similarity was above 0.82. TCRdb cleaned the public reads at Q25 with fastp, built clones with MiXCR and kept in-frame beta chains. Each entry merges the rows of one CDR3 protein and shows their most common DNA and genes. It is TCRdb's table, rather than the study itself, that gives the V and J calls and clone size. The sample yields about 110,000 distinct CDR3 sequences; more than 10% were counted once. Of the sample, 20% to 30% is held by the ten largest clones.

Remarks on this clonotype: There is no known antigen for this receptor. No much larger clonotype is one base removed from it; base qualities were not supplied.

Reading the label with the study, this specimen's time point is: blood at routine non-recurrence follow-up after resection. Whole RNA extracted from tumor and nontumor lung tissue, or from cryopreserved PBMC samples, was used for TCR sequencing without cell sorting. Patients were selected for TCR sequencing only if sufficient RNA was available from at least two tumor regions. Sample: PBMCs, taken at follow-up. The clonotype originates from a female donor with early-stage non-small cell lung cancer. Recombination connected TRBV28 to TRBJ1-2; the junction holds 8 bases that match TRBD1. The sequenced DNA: TGTGCCAGCAGTCCTGCTTTGGGACAGGAGAGCTATGGCTACACCTTC. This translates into CASSPALGQESYGYTF.